The clone carrying this T cell receptor beta chain was counted between two and nine times. What it binds is unknown. The source of the sample is a study of identical twins' blood T cells. Study background: About 50 million reads covered about 6 alpha-chain and about 6 beta-chain libraries.

From germline, CDR1 is MNHNY and CDR2 SVGAGI (reference sequence). This CDR3 comprises 11 residues. V was trimmed by 6 bases and J by 7 bases, leaving 10 bases between them. Study-wide results and caveats: Top TCRbeta clonotypes were shared more with twin than unrelated donors.

Via MiXCR, TCRdb re-called the 5' RACE reads, giving one row per CDR3 protein. The top ten clones hold roughly 5.5% of a sample with 300,000 to 450,000 distinct CDR3 sequences, about 28% of them seen once. Likely shared infections and vaccines: all three twin pairs were reared together. This clonotype originated in a woman aged 18 to 55 in good health. V gene TRBV6-6 combines with J gene TRBJ2-7; D is unresolved. Sequencing used PBMCs. CDR3 region: CASRRNIEQYF. In nucleotides, the CDR3 is TGTGCCAGCAGACGCAACATAGAGCAGTACTTC.